The rows below give T cell receptor beta chains drawn from one sample of a study of cytomegalovirus exposure and HLA in healthy donors. Method: immunoSEQ multiplex PCR; TCRdb's copy keeps in-frame clones and lacks some. Among approximately 140,000 clones listed, under 75% were seen once. The sequencing sample was made of PBMCs. The receptors here all came from a woman aged 60-70 years in good health and CMV-seropositive. Each CDR3 is given without its conserved first and last residue. The D gene is left open where the match is weak. Clone size appears in some rows only: once, few, many, or a class for an expanded clone.

TRBJ2-3	11	-	once	TRBV5-1	ASSLTSTDTQY
TRBJ2-7	11	TRBD2	-	TRBV7-7	ASSLERGGEQY
TRBJ2-2	15	TRBD1	-	TRBV9	ASSAPQGQANTGELF
TRBJ2-7	12	-	few	TRBV27	ASSLGQNSYEQY
TRBJ2-1	12	-	few	TRBV6-5	ASSSQGSYNEQF
TRBJ1-1	17	TRBD1	-	TRBV15	ATSRDWDRVLPASTEAF
TRBJ1-2	15	TRBD1	few	TRBV28	ASSTTDVTGGSGGYT
TRBJ2-6	14	TRBD1	few	TRBV6-4	ASSVTGGSGANVLT
TRBJ1-5	15	-	-	TRBV5-6	ASSLQWGLSSNQPQH
TRBJ2-1	11	TRBD2	-	TRBV28	ASSLFLGLVEF
TRBJ2-1	12	TRBD2	-	TRBV6-5	ASSLAGGPNEQF
TRBJ2-2	14	-	-	TRBV5-4	VSRISRGANTGELF
TRBJ2-6	14	-	-	TRBV2	ASTYQEVSGANVLT
TRBJ2-1	15	-	-	TRBV5-5	ASSLDTRQAGYNEQF
TRBJ2-7	17	TRBD2	once	TRBV19	ASSVQPSRTSGDPYEQY
TRBJ2-7	10	-	few	TRBV5-6	ASSSNFGEQY
TRBJ2-1	8	-	-	TRBV20-1	SASGQRDF
TRBJ1-2	13	-	-	TRBV4-2	ASSQDQHANYGYT
TRBJ2-2	14	TRBD2	once	TRBV4-3	ASSQTPGGGAGELF
TRBJ1-2	11	TRBD1	-	TRBV28	ASRETGDYGYT
TRBJ1-4	12	-	once	TRBV7-2	ASSLIQGDGKLF
TRBJ1-1	13	-	once	TRBV15	VTREYSEGNTEAF
TRBJ2-2	14	-	-	TRBV7-6	ASSRGTPAPPGELF
-	11	-	-	TRBV25-1	ASSAQVSYEQY
TRBJ1-1	12	TRBD1	-	TRBV4-1	ASSIGQGRTEAF
TRBJ2-5	11	TRBD2	-	TRBV7-3	ASSLAGAETQY
TRBJ1-5	14	-	-	TRBV19	ASSIVGGRGNQPQH
TRBJ2-7	12	TRBD2	-	TRBV6-6	ASSGLAGVYEQY
TRBJ1-1	10	-	-	TRBV7-9	ASSFRVTEAF
TRBJ1-1	12	-	-	TRBV6-6	ASSYLGQNTEAF
TRBJ1-3	13	-	-	TRBV6-1	ASTLGQGSGNTIY
TRBJ1-2	13	TRBD1	-	TRBV15	ATSSPRQGDYGYT
TRBJ2-3	11	-	-	TRBV13	ASSRGASYTQY
TRBJ1-1	12	-	-	TRBV27	ASSFYRANTEAF
TRBJ2-1	12	-	-	TRBV28	ASSLLGGDSEQF
TRBJ2-1	13	-	-	TRBV18	ASSIRVKPYNEQF
TRBJ1-2	14	-	-	TRBV5-6	ASSLAGADVDYGYT
TRBJ1-2	9	-	-	TRBV20-1	SASSDGGYT
TRBJ2-3	13	TRBD2	-	TRBV15	ATSNSGRATDTQY
TRBJ2-1	15	TRBD2	-	TRBV5-4	ASSSGTSGSINNEQF
TRBJ1-3	14	TRBD1	-	TRBV4-3	ASSQTQGVSGNTIY
TRBJ2-3	13	TRBD1	-	TRBV5-1	ASTNGQGMQDTQY
TRBJ2-3	14	TRBD2	-	TRBV5-1	ASSLLATSGPDTQY
-	12	TRBD1	once	TRBV6-5	ASSLQGPSYEQY
TRBJ2-7	12	TRBD2	-	TRBV5-1	ASSPTSDPYEQY